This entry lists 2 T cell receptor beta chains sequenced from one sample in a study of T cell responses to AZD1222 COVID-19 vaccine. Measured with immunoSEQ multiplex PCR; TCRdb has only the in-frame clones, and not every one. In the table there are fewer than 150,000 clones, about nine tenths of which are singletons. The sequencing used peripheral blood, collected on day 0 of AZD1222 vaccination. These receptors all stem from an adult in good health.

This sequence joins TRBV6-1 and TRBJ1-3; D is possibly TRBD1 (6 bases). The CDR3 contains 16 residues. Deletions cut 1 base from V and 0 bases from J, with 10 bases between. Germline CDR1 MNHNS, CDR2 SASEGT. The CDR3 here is CASSEVRGYSGNTIYF. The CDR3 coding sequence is TGTGCCAGCAGTGAAGTAAGGGGGTACTCTGGAAACACCATATATTTT.

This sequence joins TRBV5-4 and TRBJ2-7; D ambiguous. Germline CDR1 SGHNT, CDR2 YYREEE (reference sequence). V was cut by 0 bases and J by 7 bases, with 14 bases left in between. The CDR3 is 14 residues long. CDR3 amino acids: CASSLGERPGEQYF. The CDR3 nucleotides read TGTGCCAGCAGCTTGGGAGAAAGACCTGGGGAGCAGTACTTC. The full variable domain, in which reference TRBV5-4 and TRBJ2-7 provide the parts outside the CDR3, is ETGVTQSPTHLIKTRGQQVTLRCSSQSGHNTVSWYQQALGQGPQFIFQYYREEENGRGNFPPRFSGLQFPNYSSELNVNALELDDSALYLCASSLGERPGEQYFGPGTRLTVT.